This entry describes one TCR beta chain. Its antigen is currently unknown. Method: immunoSEQ multiplex PCR; TCRdb's copy keeps in-frame clones and lacks some. The table shows over 150,000 clones, with roughly nine tenths occurring only once. This sample was included in a study of cytomegalovirus exposure and HLA in healthy donors. Turning to the study itself: The same platform used for the approximately 700 first-cohort repertoires was also used for the approximately 120 validation repertoires, as a later analysis reported. Study-level results: With high specificity and sensitivity, the classifier reportedly diagnosed cytomegalovirus status. The study recorded 150 to 200 TCR beta chains that were cytomegalovirus-associated.

The CDR3 has 16 amino acids. V shed 10 bases and J 3 bases; nucleotides not matched to a gene: 14. CDR1 and CDR2 from the germline V gene are ENHRY and SYGVKD. The donors were part of the validation cohort, which consisted of about 120 subjects and was separate from the first cohort of about 650 subjects. This TCR derives from a woman in her twenties or thirties in good health and CMV-seronegative. The sequencing sample was made of PBMCs. The rearrangement joins TRBV10-3 to TRBJ1-3; TRBD1 aligns across 8 bases. The DNA of the CDR3 is TGTGCCACCTCAATAGACCAGGGGGCGAGTGGAAACACCATATATTTT. Translation: CATSIDQGASGNTIYF.